One and the same sample provided the 15 T cell receptor beta chains below, sequenced in a study of T-cell memory formation after mild COVID-19. TCRdb re-called the 5' RACE reads through MiXCR, storing one row per CDR3 protein. The top ten hold about 2.1% of the sample, which has 130,000 to 150,000 distinct CDR3 sequences, about a fifth seen once. Sequencing input: PBMCs or a T cell subset sorted from them (not recorded which). The receptors were gathered from an adult woman who had mild COVID-19 (a few samples of this study predate the infection). Cell type and time point are not known.

This chain links TRBV20-1 with TRBJ2-7, with D perhaps assigned TRBD1 or TRBD2 (6 bases each). The CDR3 sequence is 11 residues long. Germline V gives CDR1 DFQATT, CDR2 SNEGSKA (reference sequence). Trimming shortened V by 6 bases and J by 8 bases, and 14 bases separated the two germline ends. CDR3 amino acids: CSAPVGGKQYF. CDR3 DNA sequence: TGCAGTGCCCCCGTCGGGGGCAAGCAGTACTTC.

This clonotype was observed a handful of times. This chain connects TRBV5-1 to TRBJ2-2, with D maybe TRBD2 (5 bases). The germline V gene has CDR1 SGHRS and CDR2 YFSETQ. This CDR3 has 15 residues. The V gene lost 1 base and the J gene lost 3 bases, with 10 bases spanning the gap. The CDR3 reads CASSLLLGDTGELFF. DNA of the CDR3: TGCGCCAGCAGCTTGTTACTAGGAGACACCGGGGAGCTGTTTTTT.

This clonotype is medium-sized by share. The J gene is TRBJ2-7, the V gene TRBV12-3 or TRBV12-4, with TRBD2 matching 7 bases. CDR3 length: 16 amino acids. V was pared by 6 bases and J by 1 base, with 12 bases of the junction left unmatched. CDR3 protein: CASSSGLAAASYEQYF. CDR3 sequence (DNA): TGTGCCAGCAGCTCCGGTCTAGCGGCAGCATCCTACGAGCAGTACTTC.

In its sample, this clonotype was seen a few times. The CDR3 sequence is CASSQETGFGSYEQYF. The CDR3 region has the DNA TGCGCCAGCAGCCAAGAGACAGGCTTTGGTTCCTACGAGCAGTACTTC. The gene calls are TRBV4-1 and TRBJ2-7; D is possibly TRBD1 (6 bases). V lost 0 bases to trimming and J lost 1 base, with 13 bases between them. The germline CDR1 and CDR2 sequences are MGHRA and YSYEKL. The CDR3 runs to 16 residues.

V gene TRBV7-2 combines with J gene TRBJ2-5, with D perhaps TRBD1 or TRBD2 (5 bases each). Between the trimmed V and J ends, which lost 5 bases and 3 bases, there was a span of 13 bases. Germline V lookup: CDR1 SGHTA, CDR2 FQGNSA. The CDR3 spans 14 residues. CDR3 protein: CASSRTGPKETQYF. The CDR3 DNA sequence: TGTGCCAGCAGCCGTACGGGGCCCAAAGAGACCCAGTACTTC.

The rearrangement links TRBV7-3 to TRBJ2-2; 8 positions match TRBD2. CDR3 length: 15 residues. Per germline, CDR1 SGHTA and CDR2 FQGTGA. The trim removed 4 bases at V and 6 bases at J, leaving 7 bases unmatched. The CDR3 region is CASSSAGGGAGELFF. The CDR3 DNA follows: TGTGCCAGCAGCTCCGCGGGAGGTGGGGCCGGGGAGCTGTTTTTT.

In this sample, this clonotype turned up a few times. One junction end disagrees with the germline gene, perhaps due to a read error. This chain connects TRBV20-1 to TRBJ1-1; TRBD1 is a possible D gene (5 bases). CDR3 length: 12 amino acids. Germline V gene data show CDR1 as DFQATT and CDR2 as SNEGSKA (reference sequence). The CDR3 sequence: CSARGDRQEAFF. Written as DNA, the CDR3 is TGCAGTGCCAGAGGGGACCGACAAGAAGCTTTCTTT.

The chain is built from TRBV29-1 and TRBJ2-7; D is uncertain. The V gene lost 7 bases and the J gene lost 2 bases, with 15 bases spanning the gap. The germline V gene encodes CDR1 SQVTM and CDR2 ANQGSEA. CDR3 length equals 13 residues. CDR3 DNA: TGCAGCGCCTCCAACCACCAAGCCTACGAGCAGTACTTC. This translates into CSASNHQAYEQYF.

The gene calls are TRBV5-1 and TRBJ2-1; no definite D call. The CDR3 covers 12 residues. The V gene's germline CDR1 is SGHRS and CDR2 YFSETQ. V lost 0 bases, J lost 9 bases, and 7 bases lay in between. The CDR3 here is CASSLGAGEQFF. Written as DNA, the CDR3 is TGCGCCAGCAGCTTGGGGGCAGGTGAGCAGTTCTTC.

The chain links TRBV9 to TRBJ1-6; unclear D gene. The V gene's germline CDR1 is SGDLS and CDR2 YYNGEE. This CDR3 comprises 13 residues. The V gene lost 3 bases and the J gene lost 8 bases, with 9 bases spanning the gap. The CDR3 here is CASSGDGDSPLHF. CDR3 nucleotide sequence: TGTGCCAGCAGCGGAGACGGCGATTCACCCCTCCACTTT.

The chain has TRBV5-6 and TRBJ1-1; a weak D match, TRBD1 (5 bases). Per germline, CDR1 SGHDT and CDR2 YYEEEE. V was pared by 4 bases and J by 1 base, with 17 bases between. The CDR3 has 16 amino acids. The CDR3 is CASSPEIGRANTEAFF. Written as DNA, the CDR3 is TGTGCCAGCAGCCCAGAGATCGGCAGGGCGAACACTGAAGCTTTCTTT.

The chain links TRBV15 to TRBJ1-1, with D maybe TRBD1 (6 bases). Germline-derived CDR1 and CDR2 are LNHNV and YYDKDF (reference sequence). V gave up 0 bases and J gave up 4 bases, with 9 bases separating them. The length of the CDR3 is 14 residues. DNA for the CDR3: TGTGCCACCAGCAGAGAAGGGGGAGTCACTGAAGCTTTCTTT. This translates into CATSREGGVTEAFF.

This clonotype was seen only a few times. The CDR3 nucleotides are TGTGCCAGCAGTGACAACAGGGTTCAGCCCCAGCATTTT. This encodes CASSDNRVQPQHF. This chain links TRBV2 with TRBJ1-5; TRBD1 might be the D (6 bases). V lost 3 bases and J 6 bases, leaving 9 bases between the germline ends. This CDR3 comprises 13 residues. Germline V gene lookup returns CDR1 SNHLY and CDR2 FYNNEI. The variable domain in full, with the rest retrieved from reference TRBV2 and TRBJ1-5, is EPEVTQTPSHQVTQMGQEVILRCVPISNHLYFYWYRQILGQKVEFLVSFYNNEISEKSEIFDDQFSVERPDGSNFTLKIRSTKLEDSAMYFCASSDNRVQPQHFGDGTRLSIL.

The V call is TRBV18, the J call TRBJ1-6; D not certain. Deletions cut 0 bases from V and 7 bases from J, with 13 bases between. The CDR3 runs to 16 residues. Germline V CDR1 and CDR2: KGHSH, LQKENI. The CDR3, as DNA: TGTGCCAGCTCACCACCCGGGATCCCCGCCAATTCACCCCTCCACTTT. It translates to CASSPPGIPANSPLHF. Full variable domain (rest looked up from reference TRBV18 and TRBJ1-6): NAGVMQNPRHLVRRRGQEARLRCSPMKGHSHVYWYRQLPEEGLKFMVYLQKENIIDESGMPKERFSAEFPKEGPSILRIQQVVRGDSAAYFCASSPPGIPANSPLHFGNGTRLTVT.

This clonotype occurred a few times. The chain employs TRBV5-1 and TRBJ2-7; no clear D. The CDR3 extends over 13 amino acids. With 5 bases removed from V and 0 bases from J, the gap between germline ends came to 9 bases. Germline V CDR1 and CDR2: SGHRS, YFSETQ. CDR3 sequence: CASRSTFSYEQYF. CDR3 nucleotide sequence: TGCGCCAGCAGATCCACGTTCTCCTACGAGCAGTACTTC.